The 20 T cell receptor beta chains below come from one sample, sequenced in a study of sequential checkpoint blockade in melanoma. Treatment given: randomized to nivolumab then ipilimumab (arm A) or the reverse (arm B). Assay used: immunoSEQ multiplex PCR; TCRdb lists only in-frame clones, some missing. The sample records about 18,000 clones, 26% being singletons. Sequences were derived from tumor tissue (inferred from file names), sampled from a patient given nivolumab and ipilimumab in sequence. These receptors all stem from a human donor with melanoma.

The chain combines TRBV6-8 with TRBJ2-1, with 10 bases identical to TRBD1. CDR1 is MNHGY and CDR2 is SAAAGT in the germline V gene. Unmatched junction bases numbered 7, after V lost 7 bases and J lost 7 bases. The length of the CDR3 is 14 residues. CDR3 in amino acids: CASKVTGGINEQFF. CDR3 in DNA: TGTGCCAGCAAAGTGACAGGGGGCATTAATGAGCAGTTCTTC.

This clone showed up just a few times. The chain couples TRBV28 to TRBJ2-1, with D possibly TRBD2 on 6 matching bases. The V gene lost 5 bases and the J gene lost 0 bases, with 23 bases spanning the gap. Germline V lookup: CDR1 MDHEN, CDR2 SYDVKM. The CDR3 is made up of 19 amino acids. The DNA of the CDR3 is TGTGCCAGCAGTCCTTATAGTGTACGGTCGGGAGCCTCCTACAATGAGCAGTTCTTC. Amino acid sequence: CASSPYSVRSGASYNEQFF.

This clone was seen only a few times. This sample also contains other DNA sequences that code for the same CDR3. This chain connects TRBV6-8 to TRBJ1-1, with D possibly matching TRBD1 (5 bases). Germline V gene data show CDR1 as MNHGY and CDR2 as SAAAGT. Trimming pared 5 bases from V and 0 bases from J, leaving 10 bases between. The CDR3 is made up of 14 amino acids. The CDR3 spells CASSEGRLNTEAFF. CDR3 DNA: TGTGCCAGCAGTGAGGGGCGATTGAACACTGAAGCTTTCTTT.

The V call is TRBV15, the J call TRBJ2-2; either TRBD1 or TRBD2 may supply D (6 bases each). V was shortened by 2 bases and J by 6 bases, with 13 bases between the two germline ends. The CDR3 extends over 15 amino acids. Per the germline V gene, CDR1 is LNHNV and CDR2 is YYDKDF (reference sequence). CDR3 loop: CATSRSVGGAGELFF. The CDR3 region has the DNA TGTGCCACCAGCAGATCCGTCGGGGGCGCCGGGGAGCTGTTTTTT.

This clone turned up a few times. V and J are TRBV12-5 and TRBJ1-1, with a weak D call TRBD1 (5 bases). Germline-derived CDR1 and CDR2 are LGHNT and FRNRAP. Trimming left V 6 bases short and J 0 bases short, with 17 bases between. This CDR3 region has 16 residues. The CDR3 DNA reads TGTGCTAGTGGCGCTTCTACGGGACTCATGAACACTGAAGCTTTCTTT. This translates into CASGASTGLMNTEAFF. The variable domain in full, completed from reference TRBV12-5 and TRBJ1-1, reads DARVTQTPRHKVTEMGQEVTMRCQPILGHNTVFWYRQTMMQGLELLAYFRNRAPLDDSGMPKDRFSAEMPDATLATLKIQPSEPRDSAVYFCASGASTGLMNTEAFFGQGTRLTVV.

The chain couples TRBV29-1 to TRBJ2-3; D possibly corresponds to TRBD2 (5 bases). Germline loops: CDR1 SQVTM, CDR2 ANQGSEA. The CDR3 consists of 12 residues. V gave up 3 bases and J gave up 6 bases, with 10 bases separating them. The CDR3: CSVEIGGDTQYF. The CDR3 DNA reads as TGCAGCGTTGAGATCGGCGGGGATACGCAGTATTTT.

The CDR3 region has the DNA TGTGCCAGTAGTATCGGCCACAGCACAGATACGCAGTATTTT. Translating it yields CASSIGHSTDTQYF. The chain uses TRBV19 and TRBJ2-3; D remains unclear. With 3 bases removed from V and 0 bases from J, the gap between germline ends came to 7 bases. The CDR3 consists of 14 residues. Germline V CDR1 and CDR2: LNHDA, SQIVND (reference sequence).

This clone has only a few counts. The chain links TRBV9 to TRBJ2-7; D gene unclear. The germline V gene encodes CDR1 SGDLS and CDR2 YYNGEE. Trimming took 6 bases from V and 4 from J, leaving 14 bases between them. The CDR3 is made up of 13 amino acids. CDR3 protein: CASISNTGYEQYF. In nucleotides, the CDR3 is TGTGCCAGCATTTCAAATACCGGTTACGAGCAGTACTTC.

This clone turned up a few times. This sequence joins TRBV6-8 and TRBJ2-3; 9 nucleotides align to TRBD2. This CDR3 has 15 amino acids. The junction had 11 bases not matched to a gene; V was cut back by 4 bases and J by 9 bases. Per the germline V gene, CDR1 is MNHGY and CDR2 is SAAAGT. The CDR3 bases are TGTGCCAGCAGTTCACCTATTAGCGGACTAGCGACGCAGTATTTT. The encoded protein is CASSSPISGLATQYF.

The V call is TRBV15, the J call TRBJ1-2; maybe TRBD1 (6 bases). The CDR3 contains 16 residues. V gave up 0 bases and J gave up 7 bases, with 18 bases separating them. Germline lookup yields CDR1 LNHNV and CDR2 YYDKDF (reference sequence). CDR3 in DNA: TGTGCCACCAGCAGAGATCAAGTTGGGGGCGCATCTGGCTACACCTTC. Translation gives CATSRDQVGGASGYTF.

CDR3 region: CASSQAGGASSYNEQFF. DNA for the CDR3: TGTGCCAGCAGCCAAGCGGGCGGGGCTAGCTCCTACAATGAGCAGTTCTTC. The rearrangement links TRBV14 to TRBJ2-1, with D tentatively TRBD2 (6 bases). Trimming took off 1 base at V and 0 bases at J, with 13 bases between the two ends. CDR1 SGHDN and CDR2 FVKESK come from the germline V gene. This CDR3 region has 17 residues. The variable domain in full, completed from reference TRBV14 and TRBJ2-1, reads EAGVTQFPSHSVIEKGQTVTLRCDPISGHDNLYWYRRVMGKEIKFLLHFVKESKQDESGMPNNRFLAERTGGTYSTLKVQPAELEDSGVYFCASSQAGGASSYNEQFFGPGTRLTVL.

The chain has TRBV11-3 and TRBJ2-1; TRBD2 is a possible D gene (6 bases). Trimming removed 7 bases at V and 4 bases at J, with 20 bases between. Germline V gene sequence: CDR1 SGHNT, CDR2 YENEEA. The CDR3 extends over 16 amino acids. The CDR3 bases are TGTGCCAGCACTAAATACCGAAATAGCGGATACAATGAGCAGTTCTTC. This codes for CASTKYRNSGYNEQFF.

J is TRBJ1-4 and V is TRBV6-8; no definite D call. The V gene lost 5 bases and the J gene lost 0 bases, with 7 bases spanning the gap. CDR1 is MNHGY and CDR2 is SAAAGT in the germline V gene. The CDR3 has 14 residues. This chain's CDR3 is CASSPSATNEKLFF. The CDR3 region has the DNA TGTGCCAGCAGTCCCTCTGCAACTAATGAAAAACTGTTTTTT.

The V call is TRBV29-1, the J call TRBJ2-3, with D unresolved. The CDR3 runs 13 residues. V lost 7 bases to trimming and J lost 0 bases, with 11 bases between them. CDR1 is SQVTM, CDR2 ANQGSEA, per germline. The CDR3: CSGTRSSTDTQYF. In DNA form, the CDR3 reads TGCAGCGGCACCAGATCTAGCACAGATACGCAGTATTTT.

This chain joins TRBV6-7 and TRBJ2-5; D unclear. TRBV6-7 falls under the ORF class, with uncertain function. The CDR3 totals 11 residues. Trimming took off 5 bases at V and 11 bases at J, with 12 bases between the two ends. The CDR3 sequence: CASSEALVQYF. The DNA for the CDR3 is TGTGCCAGCAGTGAAGCGCTCGTTCAGTACTTC.

This clone came up a few times. V gene TRBV6-8 combines with J gene TRBJ2-7; the D is unclear. Germline-derived CDR1 and CDR2 are MNHGY and SAAAGT. The CDR3 length is 13 residues. V lost 0 bases and J lost 7, with 10 bases in between. CDR3 bases: TGTGCCAGCAGTTACTCCGCTTTAGGAGAGCAGTACTTC. As protein: CASSYSALGEQYF.

Many counts were recorded for this clone. This rearrangement joins TRBV7-2 to TRBJ2-7; TRBD2 aligns across 7 bases. The CDR3 runs 15 residues. The V gene's germline CDR1 is SGHTA and CDR2 FQGNSA. Unmatched junction bases numbered 14, after V lost 7 bases and J lost 5 bases. The CDR3 protein is CASINRRTGRDEQYF. The CDR3 DNA sequence: TGTGCCAGCATCAACAGACGAACGGGGAGGGACGAGCAGTACTTC.

V gene TRBV7-2 combines with J gene TRBJ1-1; perhaps TRBD1 as D (6 bases). V shed 2 bases and J shed 6 bases, with 10 bases lying between them. This CDR3 region has 13 residues. CDR1 and CDR2 from the germline V gene are SGHTA and FQGNSA. The DNA of the CDR3 is TGTGCCAGCAGCTTATTTTCAGGGGCTGAAGCTTTCTTT. Translation: CASSLFSGAEAFF.

The J gene is TRBJ1-1, the V gene TRBV18; D not resolved. This CDR3 is 14 amino acids long. Germline V lookup: CDR1 KGHSH, CDR2 LQKENI. Trimming stripped 0 bases from V and 6 bases from J, with 11 bases between. The CDR3 DNA follows: TGTGCCAGCTCACCACCGTCGGGCAGACCTGAAGCTTTCTTT. Encoded protein: CASSPPSGRPEAFF.

This clone has a single count. The chain carries TRBV29-1 and TRBJ1-2; D gene ambiguous. The CDR3 consists of 12 residues. CDR1 and CDR2 from the germline V gene are SQVTM and ANQGSEA. Between the trimmed V and J ends, which lost 5 bases and 3 bases, there was a span of 10 bases. The chain's CDR3 is CSVFRTDYGYTF. The CDR3 nucleotides read TGCAGCGTTTTTCGTACGGACTATGGCTACACCTTC.